The 17 T cell receptor beta chains given below trace back to one sample, sequenced in a study of T-cell reconstitution after alpha-beta-depleted transplantation in children. The TCRbeta library was prepared with unique molecular identifiers. MiXCR, run by TCRdb on the PCR reads, gives a single entry per CDR3 protein. The sample has roughly 670,000 distinct CDR3 sequences; around 13% are singletons. The sample in question was PBMCs, obtained before TCRalphabeta/CD19-depleted stem cell transplant. Receptors were obtained from a girl aged 2 to 9 with congenital amegakaryocytic thrombocytopenia, due to receive a stem cell transplant.

This clonotype was counted many times. CDR3 nucleotides: TGTGCCAGCAGCTCGGGACTAGCGGGATTGTGGACCCAGTACTTC. Translating gives CASSSGLAGLWTQYF. The chain joins TRBV7-2 to TRBJ2-5, with 13 positions matching TRBD2. The germline CDR1 and CDR2 sequences are SGHTA and FQGNSA. V dropped 4 bases and J dropped 7; count of bases not matched to a gene: 6. This CDR3 has 15 residues.

V gene TRBV12-3 or TRBV12-4 combines with J gene TRBJ2-5; D call uncertain. This CDR3 spans 13 amino acids. Trimming removed 6 bases at V and 5 bases at J, with 13 bases between. The CDR3 nucleotides are TGTGCCAGCAGCCTCAATGCTGGGGAGACCCAGTACTTC. This encodes CASSLNAGETQYF.

This clonotype has only a few counts. The chain employs TRBV3-1 and TRBJ2-1; D might be TRBD2 (6 bases). V was trimmed by 5 bases and J by 0 bases, leaving 23 bases between them. CDR1 is LGHDT and CDR2 is YNNKEL in the germline V gene (reference sequence). The CDR3 is 19 residues long. The CDR3 sequence is CASSKSEISGTYSYNEQFF. CDR3 nucleotide sequence: TGTGCCAGCAGCAAAAGTGAAATATCCGGGACTTACTCCTACAATGAGCAGTTCTTC.

The chain carries TRBV30 and TRBJ2-3, with no clear D. Looked up from germline, CDR1 is GTSNPN and CDR2 is SVGIG (reference sequence). CDR3 length: 17 residues. V was trimmed by 4 bases and J by 2 bases, leaving 22 bases between them. CDR3 region: CAWNQGFVPTTTDTQYF. CDR3 coding DNA: TGTGCCTGGAACCAAGGGTTTGTTCCAACCACCACAGATACGCAGTATTTT.

This clonotype was found many times. The chain links TRBV20-1 to TRBJ2-1; D is possibly TRBD2 (6 bases). The CDR3 consists of 15 residues. CDR1 is DFQATT and CDR2 is SNEGSKA in the germline V gene (reference sequence). V lost 0 bases and J lost 8, with 17 bases in between. The CDR3 is CSARDGTSSYDEQFF. In nucleotides, the CDR3 is TGCAGTGCTAGAGATGGTACTAGCAGTTACGATGAGCAGTTCTTC.

The table lists this clonotype with many counts. The chain is built from TRBV20-1 and TRBJ1-6, with 10 bases aligning to TRBD1. The germline CDR1 and CDR2 sequences are DFQATT and SNEGSKA (reference sequence). V shed 5 bases, J shed 9 bases, and the junction held 7 bases outside the gene matches. This CDR3 has 14 amino acids. The CDR3 spells CSARDRGFGSPLHF. Here the CDR3 DNA reads TGCAGTGCTCGGGACAGGGGATTTGGTTCACCCCTCCACTTT.

This clonotype has a handful of counts. V usage is TRBV19 and J usage is TRBJ2-1; TRBD2 matches at 7 bases. Germline V gene lookup returns CDR1 LNHDA and CDR2 SQIVND (reference sequence). V was pared by 4 bases and J by 7 bases, with 16 bases of the junction left unmatched. The CDR3 covers 17 residues. The CDR3 DNA reads as TGTGCCAGTAGTACCCACTTAGCGGGCCCACGCCTTAATGAGCAGTTCTTC. Translated, it gives CASSTHLAGPRLNEQFF.

This clonotype was seen many times. The rearrangement uses TRBV20-1 and TRBJ2-1; 9 nucleotides agree with TRBD2. The germline V gene has CDR1 DFQATT and CDR2 SNEGSKA (reference sequence). J gave up 2 bases and V 2 bases, and 13 bases lay outside the gene matches. This CDR3 has 18 residues. The CDR3 DNA reads as TGCAGTGCTAGACAGAGGATCGCTAGCGGGGCAGCCTACAATGAGCAGTTCTTC. Protein: CSARQRIASGAAYNEQFF.

This clonotype was seen more than once but under ten times. The chain employs TRBV28 and TRBJ2-3; D might be TRBD1 or TRBD2, each matching 7 bases. CDR1 and CDR2 from the germline V gene are MDHEN and SYDVKM. CDR3 length equals 15 residues. Trimming shortened V by 2 bases and J by 3 bases, and 12 bases separated the two germline ends. The CDR3 region is CASSLERDRTDTQYF. In DNA form, the CDR3 reads TGTGCCAGCAGTTTAGAGCGGGACAGAACAGATACGCAGTATTTT.

This clonotype showed up many times. The V and J genes are TRBV20-1 and TRBJ2-3, with no clear D. The CDR3 has 17 residues. V dropped 4 bases and J dropped 0 bases, with 20 bases sitting between them. CDR1 and CDR2 (germline): DFQATT, SNEGSKA (reference sequence). The CDR3 sequence: CSATYPLGTKSTDTQYF. In DNA, the CDR3 is TGCAGTGCTACTTACCCCCTGGGCACAAAGAGCACAGATACGCAGTATTTT.

This clonotype was picked up many times. V and J are TRBV20-1 and TRBJ2-7, with 7 nucleotides matching TRBD2. Germline lookup yields CDR1 DFQATT and CDR2 SNEGSKA (reference sequence). CDR3 length: 14 amino acids. V was clipped by 0 bases and J by 2 bases; unmatched bases: 4. The CDR3 bases are TGCAGTGCTAGAGACTTGACTAGCCCCTACGAGCAGTACTTC. Residues: CSARDLTSPYEQYF.

Details on this clonotype: One end of the junction does not line up with germline, which may come from a read error. The chain joins TRBV5-1 to TRBJ2-3; D gene uncertain. The CDR3 contains 13 residues. Germline loops: CDR1 SGHRS, CDR2 YFSETQ. This chain's CDR3 is CASGFRLADTQYF. CDR3 in DNA: TGCGCCAGCGGCTTCAGGCTGGCAGATACGCAGTATTTT.

As for this clonotype: This could be a read error, since a much larger clone is one nucleotide away. J is TRBJ1-2 and V is TRBV6-1; weak D call: TRBD1 (5 bases). Germline assignment: CDR1 MNHNS and CDR2 SASEGT. The CDR3 length is 13 residues. In nucleotides, the CDR3 is TGTGCCAGCAGCGGGACCGACGGCTATGGCTACCCCTTC. As protein: CASSGTDGYGYPF.

This clonotype was observed a few times. The junction and the germline gene differ at one end; a read error may be behind it. This chain links TRBV12-3 or TRBV12-4 with TRBJ2-5, with TRBD2 matching over 8 bases. The CDR3 length is 16 residues. The CDR3 reads CASSVAGSLNQETQYF. CDR3 coding DNA: TGTGCCAGCAGTGTAGCGGGATCGTTAAACCAAGAGACCCAGTACTTC.

The chain couples TRBV7-8 to TRBJ2-2; 8 bases are a match to TRBD2. Germline CDR1 is SGHVS and CDR2 is FQNEAQ. V lost 1 base, J lost 4 bases, and 2 bases stayed unmatched. CDR3 length: 15 residues. CDR3 amino acids: CASSLGLAFTGELFF. The CDR3 bases are TGTGCCAGCAGCTTAGGACTAGCGTTCACCGGGGAGCTGTTTTTT.

Ten or more counts support this clonotype. The chain couples TRBV29-1 to TRBJ2-3, with D uncertain. Trimming removed 4 bases from V and 1 base from J, with 24 bases in between. The CDR3 extends over 18 amino acids. Germline-derived CDR1 and CDR2 are SQVTM and ANQGSEA. DNA of the CDR3: TGCAGCGTTGTAGCCCGTCTTACTCTCCACACCCGCACAGATACGCAGTATTTT. Amino acid sequence: CSVVARLTLHTRTDTQYF.

The CDR3 loop reads CASSWSAFSYNEQFF. For the CDR3, the DNA is TGTGCCAGCAGTTGGTCCGCGTTTTCCTACAATGAGCAGTTCTTC. The chain combines TRBV6-5 with TRBJ2-1; no firm D call. Trimming took 4 bases from V and 1 from J, leaving 11 bases between them. This CDR3 is built from 15 residues. Germline V CDR1 and CDR2: MNHEY, SVGAGI.